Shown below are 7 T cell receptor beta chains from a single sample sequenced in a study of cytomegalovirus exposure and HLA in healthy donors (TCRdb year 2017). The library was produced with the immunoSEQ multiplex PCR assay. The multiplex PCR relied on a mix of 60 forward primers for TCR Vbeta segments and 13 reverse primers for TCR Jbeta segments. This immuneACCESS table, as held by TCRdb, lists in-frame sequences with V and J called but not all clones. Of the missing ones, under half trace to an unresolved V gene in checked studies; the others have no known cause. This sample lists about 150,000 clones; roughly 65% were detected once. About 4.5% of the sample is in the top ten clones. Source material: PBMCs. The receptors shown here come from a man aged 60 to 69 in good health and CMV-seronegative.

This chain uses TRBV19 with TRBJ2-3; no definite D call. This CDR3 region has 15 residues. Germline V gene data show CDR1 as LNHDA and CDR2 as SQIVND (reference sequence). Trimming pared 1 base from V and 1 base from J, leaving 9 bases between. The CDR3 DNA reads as TGTGCCAGTAGTATAGCCGCTACGGGCACAGATACGCAGTATTTT. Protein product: CASSIAATGTDTQYF.

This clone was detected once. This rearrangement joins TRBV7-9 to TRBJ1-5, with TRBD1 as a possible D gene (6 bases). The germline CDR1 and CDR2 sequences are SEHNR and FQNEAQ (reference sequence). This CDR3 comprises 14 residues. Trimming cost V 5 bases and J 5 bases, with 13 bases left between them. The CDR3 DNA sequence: TGTGCCAGCAGCCCAGACAGGAGCGATCAGCCCCAGCATTTT. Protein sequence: CASSPDRSDQPQHF.

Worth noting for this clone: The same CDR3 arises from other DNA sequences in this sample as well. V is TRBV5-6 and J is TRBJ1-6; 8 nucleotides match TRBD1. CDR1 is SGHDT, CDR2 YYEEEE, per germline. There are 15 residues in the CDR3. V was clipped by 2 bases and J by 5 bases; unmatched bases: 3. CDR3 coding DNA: TGTGCCAGCAGCTTCCTGGACAGGGATAATTCACCCCTCCACTTT. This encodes CASSFLDRDNSPLHF.

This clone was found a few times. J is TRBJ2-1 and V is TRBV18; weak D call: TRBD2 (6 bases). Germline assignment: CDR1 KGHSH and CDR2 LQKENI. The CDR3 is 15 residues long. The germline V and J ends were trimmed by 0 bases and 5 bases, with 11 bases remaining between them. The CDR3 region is CASSPPRGENNEQFF. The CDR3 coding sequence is TGTGCCAGCTCACCACCTCGCGGGGAGAACAATGAGCAGTTCTTC.

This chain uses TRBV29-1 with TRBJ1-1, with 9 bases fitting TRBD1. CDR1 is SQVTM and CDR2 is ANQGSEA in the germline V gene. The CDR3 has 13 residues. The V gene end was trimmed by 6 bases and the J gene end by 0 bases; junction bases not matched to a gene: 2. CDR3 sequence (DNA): TGCAGCGTCGACAGGGGGGTGAACACTGAAGCTTTCTTT. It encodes CSVDRGVNTEAFF.

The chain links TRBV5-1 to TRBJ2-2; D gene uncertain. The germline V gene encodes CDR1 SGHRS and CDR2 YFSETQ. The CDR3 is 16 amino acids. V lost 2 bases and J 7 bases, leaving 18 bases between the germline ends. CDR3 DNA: TGCGCCAGCAGCTTCTCCTTCCCTGGAGCCGACGGGGAGCTGTTTTTT. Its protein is CASSFSFPGADGELFF.

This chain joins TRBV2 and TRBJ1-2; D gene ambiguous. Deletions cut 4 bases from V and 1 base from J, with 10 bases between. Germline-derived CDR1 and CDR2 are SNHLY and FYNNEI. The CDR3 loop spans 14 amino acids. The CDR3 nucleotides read TGTGCCAGCAGTGGCCCAGAGGGTAACTATGGCTACACCTTC. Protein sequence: CASSGPEGNYGYTF.